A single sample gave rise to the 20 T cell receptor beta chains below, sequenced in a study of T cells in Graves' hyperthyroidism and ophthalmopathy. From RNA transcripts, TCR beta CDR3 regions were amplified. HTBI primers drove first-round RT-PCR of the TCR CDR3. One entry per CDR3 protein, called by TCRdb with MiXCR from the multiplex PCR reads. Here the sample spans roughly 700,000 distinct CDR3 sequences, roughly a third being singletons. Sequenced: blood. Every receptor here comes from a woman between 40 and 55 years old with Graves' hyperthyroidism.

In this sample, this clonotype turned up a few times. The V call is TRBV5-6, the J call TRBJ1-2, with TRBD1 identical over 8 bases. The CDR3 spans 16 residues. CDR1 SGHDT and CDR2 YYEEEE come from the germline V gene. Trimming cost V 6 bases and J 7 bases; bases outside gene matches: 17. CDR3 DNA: TGTGCCAGCAAGAGTACGGAGACAGGGGAATGGTTTGGCTACACCTTC. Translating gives CASKSTETGEWFGYTF.

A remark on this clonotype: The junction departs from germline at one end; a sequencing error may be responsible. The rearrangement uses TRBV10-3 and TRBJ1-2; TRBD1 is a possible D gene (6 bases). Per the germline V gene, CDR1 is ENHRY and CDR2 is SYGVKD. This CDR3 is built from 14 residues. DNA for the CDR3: TGTGCCAGCAGTGAATTTCAGGGGAGAGATGGCTACACCTTC. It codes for CASSEFQGRDGYTF.

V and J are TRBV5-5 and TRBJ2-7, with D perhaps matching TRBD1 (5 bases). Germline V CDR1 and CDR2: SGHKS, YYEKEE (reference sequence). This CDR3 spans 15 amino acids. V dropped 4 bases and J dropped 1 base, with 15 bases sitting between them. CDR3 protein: CASSPRAGLSYEQYF. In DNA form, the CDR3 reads TGTGCCAGCAGCCCCAGAGCAGGGTTGTCCTACGAGCAGTACTTC. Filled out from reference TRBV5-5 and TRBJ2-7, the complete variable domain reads DAGVTQSPTHLIKTRGQQVTLRCSPISGHKSVSWYQQVLGQGPQFIFQYYEKEERGRGNFPDRFSARQFPNYSSELNVNALLLGDSALYLCASSPRAGLSYEQYFGPGTRLTVT.

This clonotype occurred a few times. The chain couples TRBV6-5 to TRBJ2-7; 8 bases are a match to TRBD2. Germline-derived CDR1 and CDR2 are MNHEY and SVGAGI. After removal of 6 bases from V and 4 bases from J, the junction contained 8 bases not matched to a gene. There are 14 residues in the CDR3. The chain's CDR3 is CASSQAGVLYEQYF. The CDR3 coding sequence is TGTGCCAGCAGCCAAGCGGGGGTCCTTTACGAGCAGTACTTC.

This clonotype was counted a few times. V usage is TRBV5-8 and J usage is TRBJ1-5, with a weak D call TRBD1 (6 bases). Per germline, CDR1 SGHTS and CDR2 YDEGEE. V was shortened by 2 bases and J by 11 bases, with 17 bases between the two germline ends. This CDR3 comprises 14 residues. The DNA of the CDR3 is TGTGCCAGCAGCTTACGACAGGACGAGGGGACCCAGCATTTT. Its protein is CASSLRQDEGTQHF.

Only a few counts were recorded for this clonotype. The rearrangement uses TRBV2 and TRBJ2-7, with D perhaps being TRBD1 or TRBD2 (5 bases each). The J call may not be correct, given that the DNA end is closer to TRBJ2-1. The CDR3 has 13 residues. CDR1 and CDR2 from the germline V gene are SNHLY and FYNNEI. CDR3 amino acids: CASSLIGTDGQFF. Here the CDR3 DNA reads TGTGCCAGCAGTCTGATAGGGACGGACGGTCAGTTCTTC.

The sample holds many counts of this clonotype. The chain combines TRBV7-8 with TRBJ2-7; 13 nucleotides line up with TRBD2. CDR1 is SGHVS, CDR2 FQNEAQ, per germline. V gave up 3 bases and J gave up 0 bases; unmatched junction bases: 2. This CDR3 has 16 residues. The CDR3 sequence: CASSLGLAGISYEQYF. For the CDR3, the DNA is TGTGCCAGCAGCTTGGGACTAGCGGGGATCTCCTACGAGCAGTACTTC.

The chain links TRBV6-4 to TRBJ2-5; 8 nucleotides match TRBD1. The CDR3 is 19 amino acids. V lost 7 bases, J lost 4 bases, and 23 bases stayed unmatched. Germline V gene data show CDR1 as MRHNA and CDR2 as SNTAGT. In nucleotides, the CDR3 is TGTGCCAGCACCGGGAGAAAAGGCGCCGGGACAGGTGGTCGAGAGACCCAGTACTTC. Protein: CASTGRKGAGTGGRETQYF.

The CDR3 loop is CAIKAAGKEKLFF. CDR3 DNA sequence: TGTGCCATCAAGGCGGCAGGGAAAGAAAAACTGTTTTTT. The genes are TRBV10-3 and TRBJ1-4, with D maybe TRBD1 (5 bases). The V end lost 7 bases, the J end lost 8 bases, and 14 bases lay between the germline ends. CDR1 and CDR2 from the germline V gene are ENHRY and SYGVKD. The CDR3 contains 13 residues.

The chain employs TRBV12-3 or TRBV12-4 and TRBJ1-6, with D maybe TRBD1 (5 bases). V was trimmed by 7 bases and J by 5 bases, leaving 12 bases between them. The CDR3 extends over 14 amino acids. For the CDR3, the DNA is TGTGCCAGCACCATGGGACGGGATAATTCACCCCTCCACTTT. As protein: CASTMGRDNSPLHF.

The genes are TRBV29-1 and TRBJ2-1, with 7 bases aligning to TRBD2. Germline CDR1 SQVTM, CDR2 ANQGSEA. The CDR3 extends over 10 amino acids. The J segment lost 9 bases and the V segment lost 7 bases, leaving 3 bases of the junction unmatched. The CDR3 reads CSAGGSEQFF. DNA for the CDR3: TGCAGCGCGGGCGGGAGTGAGCAGTTCTTC.

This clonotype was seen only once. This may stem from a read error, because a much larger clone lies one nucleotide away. As DNA, the CDR3 is TGCGCCAGCAGCTTACTGAGCTCCAGGAATGGCTACACCTTC. Residues: CASSLLSSRNGYTF. The chain recombines TRBV5-1 with TRBJ1-2; D unclear. The germline CDR1 and CDR2 sequences are SGHRS and YFSETQ. V was trimmed by 2 bases and J by 6 bases, leaving 14 bases between them. The CDR3 runs 14 residues.

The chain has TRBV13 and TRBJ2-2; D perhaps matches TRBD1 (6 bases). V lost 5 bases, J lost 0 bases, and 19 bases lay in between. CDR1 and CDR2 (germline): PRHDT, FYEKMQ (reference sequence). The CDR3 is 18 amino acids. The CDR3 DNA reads TGTGCCAGCAGCGCCGGTTATGGGGGCCACCCGAACACCGGGGAGCTGTTTTTT. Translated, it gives CASSAGYGGHPNTGELFF.

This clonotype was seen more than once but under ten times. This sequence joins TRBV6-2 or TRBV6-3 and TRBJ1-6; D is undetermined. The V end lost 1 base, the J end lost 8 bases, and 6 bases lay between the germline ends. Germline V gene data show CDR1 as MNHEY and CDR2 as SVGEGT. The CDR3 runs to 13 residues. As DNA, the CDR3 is TGTGCCAGCAGTTACTGGTTGGATTCACCCCTCCACTTT. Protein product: CASSYWLDSPLHF.

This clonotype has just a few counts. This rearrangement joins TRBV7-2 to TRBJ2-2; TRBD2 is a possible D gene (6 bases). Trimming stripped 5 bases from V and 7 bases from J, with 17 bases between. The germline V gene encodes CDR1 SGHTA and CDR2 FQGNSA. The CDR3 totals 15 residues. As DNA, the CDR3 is TGTGCCAGCAGCCCCCTCTTTTCGGGAGACGGGGAGCTGTTTTTT. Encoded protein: CASSPLFSGDGELFF.

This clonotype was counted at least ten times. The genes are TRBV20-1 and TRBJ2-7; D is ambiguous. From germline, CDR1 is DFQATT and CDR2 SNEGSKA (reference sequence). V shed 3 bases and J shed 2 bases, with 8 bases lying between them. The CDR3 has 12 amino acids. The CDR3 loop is CSASSTPYEQYF. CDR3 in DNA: TGCAGTGCTAGTTCTACCCCCTACGAGCAGTACTTC.

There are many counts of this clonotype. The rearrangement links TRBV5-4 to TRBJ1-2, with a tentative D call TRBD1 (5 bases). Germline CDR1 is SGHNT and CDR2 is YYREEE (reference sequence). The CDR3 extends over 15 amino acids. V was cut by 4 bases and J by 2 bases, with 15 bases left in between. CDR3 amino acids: CASSQGGWGNYGYTF. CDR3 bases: TGTGCCAGCAGCCAAGGAGGTTGGGGGAACTATGGCTACACCTTC.

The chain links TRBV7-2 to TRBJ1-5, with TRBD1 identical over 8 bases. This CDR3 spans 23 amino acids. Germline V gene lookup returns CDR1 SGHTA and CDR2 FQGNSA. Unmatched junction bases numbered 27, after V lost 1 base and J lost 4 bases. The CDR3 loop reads CASSLVSGQGADFGGTGNQPQHF. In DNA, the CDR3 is TGTGCCAGCAGCTTAGTCTCGGGTCAGGGGGCGGATTTTGGCGGAACGGGAAATCAGCCCCAGCATTTT.

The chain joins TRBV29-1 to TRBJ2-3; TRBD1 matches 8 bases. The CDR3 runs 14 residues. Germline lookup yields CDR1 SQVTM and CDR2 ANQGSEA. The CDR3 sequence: CSHRGDSGVDTQYF. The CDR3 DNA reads TGCAGTCACAGGGGGGACAGCGGCGTCGATACGCAGTATTTT.

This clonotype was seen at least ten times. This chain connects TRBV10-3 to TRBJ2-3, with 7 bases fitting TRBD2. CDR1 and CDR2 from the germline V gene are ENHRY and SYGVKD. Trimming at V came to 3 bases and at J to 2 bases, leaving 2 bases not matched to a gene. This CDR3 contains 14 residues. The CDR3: CAISDRDYTDTQYF. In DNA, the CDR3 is TGTGCCATCAGTGACAGGGACTACACAGATACGCAGTATTTT.